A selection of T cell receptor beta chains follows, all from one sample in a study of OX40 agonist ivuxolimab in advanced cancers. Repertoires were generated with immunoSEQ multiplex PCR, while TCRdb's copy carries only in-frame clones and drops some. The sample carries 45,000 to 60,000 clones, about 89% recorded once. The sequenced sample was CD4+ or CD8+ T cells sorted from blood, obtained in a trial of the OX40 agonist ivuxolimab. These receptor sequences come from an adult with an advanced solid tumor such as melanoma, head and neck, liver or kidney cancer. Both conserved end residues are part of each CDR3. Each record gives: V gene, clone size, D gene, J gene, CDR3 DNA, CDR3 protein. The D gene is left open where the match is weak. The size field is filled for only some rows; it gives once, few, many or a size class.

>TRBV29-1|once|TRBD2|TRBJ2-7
TGCAGCGTTGTGACTAGCGAGACCTACGAGCAGTACTTC
CSVVTSETYEQYF
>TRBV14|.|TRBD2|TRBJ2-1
TGTGCCAGCAGCCCCCTTCCGACTAGCGGGGAGGGCGCGGGTTACAATGAGCAGTTCTTC
CASSPLPTSGEGAGYNEQFF
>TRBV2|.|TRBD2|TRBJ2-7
TGTGCCAGCAGTGAGCTAGCGGGTCCGTCCGAGCAGTACTTC
CASSELAGPSEQYF
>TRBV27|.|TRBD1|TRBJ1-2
TGTGCCAGCAGTCCGAGACAGGGGATGCTGGCGGGGGGTGGCTACACCTTC
CASSPRQGMLAGGGYTF
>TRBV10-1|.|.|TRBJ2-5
TGCGCCAGCATCCGACTCAGGGGAGAGACCCAGTACTTC
CASIRLRGETQYF
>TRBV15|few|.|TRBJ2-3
TGTGCCACCAGCATATCCGGGACTGTTGAAGATACGCAGTATTTT
CATSISGTVEDTQYF
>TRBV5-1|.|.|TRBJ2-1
TGCGCCAGCAGCTTGGGGGGAGCCCTCTCCTACAATGAGCAGTTCTTC
CASSLGGALSYNEQFF
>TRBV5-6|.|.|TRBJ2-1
TGTGCCAGCAGCTTGGACCGGGGCTCCTACAATGAGCAGTTCTTC
CASSLDRGSYNEQFF
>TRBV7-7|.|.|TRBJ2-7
TGTGCCAGCAGCTTAGGGAAGGGACCCGCCTACGAGCAGTACTTC
CASSLGKGPAYEQYF
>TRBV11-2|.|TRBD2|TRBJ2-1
TGTGCCAGCAACGGGGGACTAGCGGGGGACAATGAGCAGTTCTTC
CASNGGLAGDNEQFF
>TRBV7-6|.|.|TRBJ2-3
TGTGCCAGCAGCTTAGGTCCGGGTGAGACAGATACGCAGTATTTT
CASSLGPGETDTQYF
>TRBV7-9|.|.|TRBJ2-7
TGTGCCAGCAGCTTAGCGGGAGGCAGCTCCTACGAGCAGTACTTC
CASSLAGGSSYEQYF
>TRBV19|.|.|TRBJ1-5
TGTGCCAGTAGTATTGGGCCCGAGCCCCAGCATTTT
CASSIGPEPQHF
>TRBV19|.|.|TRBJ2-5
TGTGCCAGTAGTACGGCTAGCTGGGAGACCCAGTACTTC
CASSTASWETQYF
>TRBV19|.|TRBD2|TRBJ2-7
TGTGCCAGTAGTATAGGGACTAGCGGCCCGTCCTACGAGCAGTACTTC
CASSIGTSGPSYEQYF
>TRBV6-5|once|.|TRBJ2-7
TGTGCCAGCAGGGGACTGACGGATATCTACGAGCAGTACTTC
CASRGLTDIYEQYF
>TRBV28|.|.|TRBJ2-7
TGTGCCAGCAGTTTCCTTGGGGCGGGGCTTGCCTACGAGCAGTACTTC
CASSFLGAGLAYEQYF
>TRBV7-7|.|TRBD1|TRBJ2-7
TGTGCCAGCAGCACCCCCAGGACAGGGGCTTTTCTTGGGTACGAGCAGTACTTC
CASSTPRTGAFLGYEQYF
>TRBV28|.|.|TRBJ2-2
TGTGCCACCGACACCGGGAACACCGGGGAGCTGTTTTTT
CATDTGNTGELFF
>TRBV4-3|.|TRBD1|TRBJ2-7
TGCGCCAGCAGCCGAGGACAGGGGCCCTACGAGCAGTACTTC
CASSRGQGPYEQYF
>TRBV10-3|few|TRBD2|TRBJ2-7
TGTGCCATCAGTGAGGGGACTAGCAGCTACGAGCAGTACTTC
CAISEGTSSYEQYF
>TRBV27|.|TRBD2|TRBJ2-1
TGTGCCAGCAGTTTAGGACTAGCGGGAGTTACGGGCGAGCAGTTCTTC
CASSLGLAGVTGEQFF
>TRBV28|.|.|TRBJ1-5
TGTGCCAGCAGACGGATCAATCAGCCCCAGCATTTT
CASRRINQPQHF
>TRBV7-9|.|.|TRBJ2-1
TGTGCCAGCAGCCGTGTGGGGTCCTATGAGCAGTTCTTC
CASSRVGSYEQFF
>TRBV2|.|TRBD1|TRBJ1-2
TGTGCCAGCAGTGAGACAGGGGGCCGGTATGGCTACACCTTC
CASSETGGRYGYTF
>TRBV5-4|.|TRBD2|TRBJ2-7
TGTGCCAGCAGCTTGAACCTAGCGGGAGGCTACGAGCAGTACTTC
CASSLNLAGGYEQYF
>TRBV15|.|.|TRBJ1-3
TGTGCCACCAGCAACCCCTCGGAGGGATACACCATATATTTT
CATSNPSEGYTIYF
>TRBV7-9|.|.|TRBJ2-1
TGTGCCAGCAGCTTAACCCCGGAGCAGTTCTTC
CASSLTPEQFF
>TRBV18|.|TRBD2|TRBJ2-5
TGTGCCAGCTCACCCCGCGAATTAGCGGGAGAGCCTCAAGAGACCCAGTACTTC
CASSPRELAGEPQETQYF
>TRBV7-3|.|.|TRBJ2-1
TGTGCCAGCAGCTTAAAACAGGCGGCCTACAATGAGCAGTTCTTC
CASSLKQAAYNEQFF
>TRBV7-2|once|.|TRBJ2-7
TGTGCCAGCAGCTCCGCGGGCGGCTCCTACGAGCAGTACTTC
CASSSAGGSYEQYF
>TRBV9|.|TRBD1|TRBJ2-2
TGTGCCAGCAGCTCATGGCAATCCGGGACAGGGGGCCCCGGGGAGCTGTTTTTT
CASSSWQSGTGGPGELFF
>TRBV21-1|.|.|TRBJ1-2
TGTGCCAGCAGCCTATGCTGGGGCAGGGCTAACTATGGCTACACCTTC
CASSLCWGRANYGYTF
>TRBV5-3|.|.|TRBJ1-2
TGTGCCAGAAGCTCGGGTCCTGGCTACACCTTC
CARSSGPGYTF
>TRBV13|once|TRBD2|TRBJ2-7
TGTGCCAGCAGCTTAAATCTAGCGGGAGGAGGCTCCTACGAGCAGTACTTC
CASSLNLAGGGSYEQYF
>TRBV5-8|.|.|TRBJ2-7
TGTGCCAGCAGCTGGGCCGCCTACGAGCAGTACTTC
CASSWAAYEQYF
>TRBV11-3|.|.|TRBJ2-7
TGTGCCAGCAGCTTAGATGGAGGCTACGAGCAGTACTTC
CASSLDGGYEQYF
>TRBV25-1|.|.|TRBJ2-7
TGTGCCAGCAGTGAATTGGGAACTGCCTACGAGCAGTACTTC
CASSELGTAYEQYF
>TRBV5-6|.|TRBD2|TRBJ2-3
TGTGCCAGCAGCTACGGGACTAGCGGGAGGGCAACAGATACGCAGTATTTT
CASSYGTSGRATDTQYF
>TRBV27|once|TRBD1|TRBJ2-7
TGTGCCAGCAGTTTAGCCCGGGACAGTGGGCGCTACGAGCAGTACTTC
CASSLARDSGRYEQYF
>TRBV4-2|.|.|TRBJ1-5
TGTGCCAGCAGCCAAGAGGCTAACATTTATAGCAATCAGCCCCAGCATTTT
CASSQEANIYSNQPQHF
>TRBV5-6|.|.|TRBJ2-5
TGTGCCAGCAGCTTGCGGGGGGCAGTCCAAGAGACCCAGTACTTC
CASSLRGAVQETQYF
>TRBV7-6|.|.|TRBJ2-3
TGTGCCAGCAGCTTAGCGTCCGGGAGCACAGATACGCAGTATTTT
CASSLASGSTDTQYF
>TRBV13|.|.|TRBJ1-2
TGTGCCAGCAGCTTAGGTAGCTTTAACTATGGCTACACCTTC
CASSLGSFNYGYTF
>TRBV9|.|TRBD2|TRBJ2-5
TGTGCCAGCAGCGTCGATGCCCCACTAGCGGGAGGCGAAGAGACCCAGTACTTC
CASSVDAPLAGGEETQYF
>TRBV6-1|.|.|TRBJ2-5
TGTGCCAGCAGTTGGGAGGCAGGCCAAGAGACCCAGTACTTC
CASSWEAGQETQYF
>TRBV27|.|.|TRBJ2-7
TGTGCCAGCAGTTTGGCCAGGGACTACGAGCAGTACTTC
CASSLARDYEQYF
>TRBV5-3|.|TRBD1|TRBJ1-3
TGTGCCAGAAGCTCCCCCGGGACAGCGGAGACTGGAAACACCATATATTTT
CARSSPGTAETGNTIYF
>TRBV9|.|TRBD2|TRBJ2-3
TGTGCCAGCAGCGTAGTTCCGACTAGCGGGAGATCAGATACGCAGTATTTT
CASSVVPTSGRSDTQYF
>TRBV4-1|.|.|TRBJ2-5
TGCGCCAGCAGCCAAGACGAGACCCAGTACTTC
CASSQDETQYF
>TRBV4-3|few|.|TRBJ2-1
TGCGCCAGCAGCCCGGCGGGGACGGATGAGCAGTTCTTC
CASSPAGTDEQFF
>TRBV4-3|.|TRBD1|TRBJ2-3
TGCGCCAGCAGCCAACGTGCGTTTCAGGGGGCAGCAGATACGCAGTATTTT
CASSQRAFQGAADTQYF
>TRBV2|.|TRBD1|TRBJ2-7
TGTGCCAGCATACCGACAGGGGTGGCTCGGTACGAGCAGTACTTC
CASIPTGVARYEQYF
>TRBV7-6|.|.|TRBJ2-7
TGTGCCAGCAGCTACGACAGCGGCGGCTACGAGCAGTACTTC
CASSYDSGGYEQYF
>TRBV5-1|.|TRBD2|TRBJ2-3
TGCGCCAGCAGCTTTTGGGGCTCCCAGCGGGATATCACAGATACGCAGTATTTT
CASSFWGSQRDITDTQYF
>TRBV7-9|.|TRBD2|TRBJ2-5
TGTGCCAGCAGCCGTAGGACTAGCAGTAACCAAGAGACCCAGTACTTC
CASSRRTSSNQETQYF
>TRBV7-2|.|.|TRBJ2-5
TGTGCCAGCAGCTTGGGTGCGAAAGGGTACCAAGAGACCCAGTACTTC
CASSLGAKGYQETQYF
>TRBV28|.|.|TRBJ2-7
TGTGCCAGCCATAGGACGGGATACCTCTACGAGCAGTACTTC
CASHRTGYLYEQYF
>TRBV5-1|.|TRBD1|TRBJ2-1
TGCGCCAGCAGCTGGGACAGCAATGAGCAGTTCTTC
CASSWDSNEQFF
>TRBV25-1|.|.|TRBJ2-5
TGTGCCAGCAGTGAAATTTCAGGCGTACACCAAGAGACCCAGTACTTC
CASSEISGVHQETQYF